This record concerns one T cell receptor beta chain sequence. As handled by the study authors: Researchers report that nucleated cell counts were estimated from reference gene primer amplification. Here immunoSEQ multiplex PCR was the method, and the copy in TCRdb shows in-frame clones only, minus some. D and trimming come from the DNA, and the V and J calls and clone size come from that table. There are roughly 100,000 clones in the sample; around four fifths occur only once, and roughly 29% lies in the top ten. The CDR3 is made up of 12 amino acids. J was trimmed by 8 bases and V by 4 bases; bases with no gene match: 6. CDR1 and CDR2 from the germline V gene are SQVTM and ANQGSEA. The data belong to a study of blood T cell repertoires in COVID-19. At the level of the study: PBMCs, B-cell-depleted T cells, or T cells were the source of the cDNA or gDNA that made up the material.

This rearrangement joins TRBV29-1 to TRBJ1-2; 8 bases are a match to TRBD1. The source is a man in his sixties with acute or convalescent COVID-19. The source material was peripheral blood. The CDR3 spells CSVGDRILGYTF. In nucleotides, the CDR3 is TGCAGCGTTGGGGACAGGATACTCGGCTACACCTTC.